Listed here are 5 T cell receptor beta chains from one sample, sequenced in a study of T cells in Graves' hyperthyroidism and ophthalmopathy. Amplified regions were TCR beta CDR3 sequences from RNA transcripts. Primed by the HTBI set, a first-round RT-PCR was run on the TCR CDR3. TCRdb reprocessed the multiplex PCR reads with MiXCR, giving one entry per CDR3 protein. The repertoire consists of over 300,000 distinct CDR3 sequences, with approximately 15% occurring once and the leading ten covering 11%. The sample taken for sequencing was blood. Receptors were obtained from a woman aged 55-70 years with Graves' hyperthyroidism.

The chain combines TRBV27 with TRBJ2-1; TRBD2 aligns across 9 bases. The germline V gene encodes CDR1 MNHEY and CDR2 SMNVEV (reference sequence). J gave up 3 bases and V 6 bases, and 18 bases lay outside the gene matches. The CDR3 spans 19 residues. CDR3 coding DNA: TGTGCCAGCAGCCGGGGGGGCGGGAGGGCGGGTTATTTCTACAATGAGCAGTTCTTC. It yields the protein CASSRGGGRAGYFYNEQFF.

This clonotype was observed a handful of times. The rearrangement uses TRBV28 and TRBJ1-1; no firm D call. Germline V gene sequence: CDR1 MDHEN, CDR2 SYDVKM. With 6 bases removed from V and 4 bases from J, the gap between germline ends came to 12 bases. This CDR3 has 13 residues. The CDR3 protein is CASRPQLSTEAFF. In nucleotides, the CDR3 is TGTGCCAGCAGACCACAGCTTTCCACTGAAGCTTTCTTT.

This clonotype was recorded many times. This sequence joins TRBV3-1 and TRBJ2-1; 15 bases map to TRBD2. The germline V gene has CDR1 LGHDT and CDR2 YNNKEL (reference sequence). The CDR3 extends over 16 amino acids. V shed 2 bases, J shed 8 bases, and the junction held 4 bases outside the gene matches. CDR3 coding DNA: TGTGCCAGCAGCCAAAGAGGACTAGCGGGGGGGGATGAGCAGTTCTTC. Protein: CASSQRGLAGGDEQFF.

This clonotype showed up many times. This chain joins TRBV3-1 and TRBJ2-4, with 7 nucleotides matching TRBD1. Germline assignment: CDR1 LGHDT and CDR2 YNNKEL (reference sequence). The junction had 8 bases not matched to a gene; V was cut back by 10 bases and J by 8 bases. The CDR3 has 12 amino acids. This CDR3 reads CATTGAGDIQYF. As DNA, the CDR3 is TGTGCCACTACAGGGGCCGGAGACATTCAGTACTTC.

This clonotype was picked up a small number of times. V and J are TRBV9 and TRBJ2-2; maybe TRBD2 (6 bases). The CDR3 covers 14 residues. Trimming stripped 4 bases from V and 6 bases from J, with 13 bases between. Germline V gene sequence: CDR1 SGDLS, CDR2 YYNGEE. CDR3 protein: CASSTGGTAGELFF. For the CDR3, the DNA is TGTGCCAGCAGCACCGGGGGAACGGCCGGGGAGCTGTTTTTT.